Following are 25 T cell receptor beta chains from one sample sequenced in a study of T cells in Graves' hyperthyroidism and ophthalmopathy. Regions amplified from RNA transcripts were the TCR beta CDR3 regions. Primed by the HTBI set, a first-round RT-PCR was run on the TCR CDR3. TCRdb reprocessed the multiplex PCR reads with MiXCR, giving one entry per CDR3 protein. Among a few hundred thousand distinct CDR3 sequences listed, roughly 14% were seen once. The sequencing input was blood. These receptors originate from a woman aged 25 to 39 with Graves' hyperthyroidism.

This clonotype was counted ten times or more. The genes are TRBV7-3 and TRBJ1-1; D is possibly TRBD1 (5 bases). CDR3 size: 14 residues. Germline V gene lookup returns CDR1 SGHTA and CDR2 FQGTGA. V gave up 5 bases and J gave up 7 bases, with 17 bases separating them. The CDR3 nucleotides are TGTGCCAGCAGCCCCGGGCGAGCCGGGGGTGAAGCTTTCTTT. It translates to CASSPGRAGGEAFF. Full variable domain (outside the CDR3, taken from reference TRBV7-3 and TRBJ1-1): GAGVSQTPSNKVTEKGKYVELRCDPISGHTALYWYRQSLGQGPEFLIYFQGTGAADDSGLPNDRFFAVRPEGSVSTLKIQRTERGDSAVYLCASSPGRAGGEAFFGQGTRLTVV.

This clonotype was found many times. This chain joins TRBV11-2 and TRBJ2-5; maybe TRBD2 (5 bases). This CDR3 comprises 14 residues. V lost 3 bases and J 5 bases, leaving 13 bases between the germline ends. CDR1 is SGHAT and CDR2 is FQNNGV in the germline V gene. The chain's CDR3 is CASSLAGLTETQYF. The DNA of the CDR3 is TGTGCCAGCAGCTTGGCGGGTCTGACGGAGACCCAGTACTTC.

This clonotype was counted ten times or more. This chain uses TRBV7-3 with TRBJ2-1, with TRBD2 identical over 9 bases. CDR1 SGHTA and CDR2 FQGTGA come from the germline V gene. The trim removed 5 bases at V and 7 bases at J, leaving 12 bases unmatched. This CDR3 has 16 amino acids. The CDR3 DNA is TGTGCCAGCAGCCCCTACGCGGGAGGGCCTGTAAATGAGCAGTTCTTC. Amino acids: CASSPYAGGPVNEQFF.

As concerns this clonotype: A much larger clone lies one base from this, so it may be a read error. DNA for the CDR3: TGTGCCAGCAGTTACACGACTACTGGGTCCTACGAGCAGTACTTC. It encodes CASSYTTTGSYEQYF. The chain links TRBV6-6 to TRBJ2-7; perhaps TRBD2 as D (5 bases). V lost 2 bases and J lost 1, with 12 bases in between. Germline CDR1 reads MNHNY; CDR2 reads SVGAGI (reference sequence). The CDR3 length is 15 residues.

This clonotype has at least ten counts. V is TRBV20-1 and J is TRBJ2-7; D may be TRBD2 (6 bases). Germline CDR1 DFQATT, CDR2 SNEGSKA (reference sequence). Trimming removed 2 bases at V and 0 bases at J, with 8 bases between. The CDR3 loop spans 13 amino acids. CDR3 region: CSARKTSSYEQYF. The CDR3 DNA is TGCAGTGCTAGAAAGACTAGCTCCTACGAGCAGTACTTC.

In this sample, this clonotype turned up a few times. V usage is TRBV6-1 and J usage is TRBJ2-7, with TRBD2 as a possible D gene (6 bases). Trimming removed 6 bases from V and 9 bases from J, with 9 bases in between. This CDR3 spans 10 amino acids. CDR1 is MNHNS and CDR2 is SASEGT in the germline V gene. The CDR3 sequence: CASSRDLQYF. CDR3 sequence (DNA): TGTGCCAGCAGCCGGGACTTGCAGTACTTC.

V and J are TRBV5-1 and TRBJ1-1; TRBD1 agrees at 8 bases. Germline lookup yields CDR1 SGHRS and CDR2 YFSETQ. This CDR3 region has 15 residues. Unmatched junction bases numbered 8, after V lost 2 bases and J lost 5 bases. In DNA form, the CDR3 reads TGCGCCAGCAGCTTTGCAGGGGGCGTGGGGACTGAAGCTTTCTTT. Translation: CASSFAGGVGTEAFF.

This clonotype was seen more than once but under ten times. This rearrangement joins TRBV6-9 to TRBJ2-5; 13 nucleotides match TRBD2. CDR3 size: 15 residues. The junction had 5 bases not matched to a gene; V was cut back by 5 bases and J by 5 bases. The germline V gene has CDR1 MNHGY and CDR2 SVAAGI. CDR3 loop: CASSKRLAGGETQYF. CDR3 bases: TGTGCCAGCAGTAAGCGACTAGCGGGAGGCGAGACCCAGTACTTC.

Ten or more counts support this clonotype. The chain is built from TRBV20-1 and TRBJ2-7; tentatively, D is TRBD2 (7 bases). The CDR3 covers 14 residues. The germline gives CDR1 DFQATT, CDR2 SNEGSKA (reference sequence). V was trimmed by 7 bases and J by 2 bases, leaving 18 bases between them. The CDR3 sequence: CSVGGGIFPYEQYF. The CDR3 nucleotides are TGCAGTGTTGGGGGGGGCATATTCCCCTACGAGCAGTACTTC.

The J gene is TRBJ2-2, the V gene TRBV3-1, with 9 bases that match TRBD2. Germline lookup yields CDR1 LGHDT and CDR2 YNNKEL (reference sequence). V lost 1 base and J lost 5; bases outside the gene matches: 14. The CDR3 has 19 residues. Here the CDR3 reads CASSQAPPGLAGRTGELFF. CDR3 nucleotides: TGTGCCAGCAGCCAAGCCCCCCCCGGCCTAGCGGGACGAACCGGGGAGCTGTTTTTT.

This clonotype was seen more than once but under ten times. The CDR3 DNA sequence: TGTGCCACCAGTGATTTGCAAATCGGGGCAAATTTACTGTATTTT. It yields the protein CATSDLQIGANLLYF. The chain is built from TRBV24-1 and TRBJ2-3, with D perhaps given as TRBD1 or TRBD2 (5 bases each). V was shortened by 0 bases and J by 14 bases, with 20 bases between the two germline ends. Germline CDR1 KGHDR, CDR2 SFDVKD. The CDR3 length is 15 residues.

The table lists this clonotype with a few counts. This chain's CDR3 is CASSEWANQPQHF. CDR3 in DNA: TGTGCCAGCAGTGAATGGGCCAATCAGCCCCAGCATTTT. The chain joins TRBV6-1 to TRBJ1-5; D unclear. V dropped 2 bases and J dropped 3 bases, with 5 bases sitting between them. This CDR3 is built from 13 residues. Germline loops: CDR1 MNHNS, CDR2 SASEGT.

This clonotype occurred a few times. CDR3 in amino acids: CASSLLDAGELFF. Here the CDR3 DNA reads TGTGCCAGCAGCTTGTTGGATGCCGGGGAGCTGTTTTTT. This sequence joins TRBV7-3 and TRBJ2-2, with D unresolved. CDR1 SGHTA and CDR2 FQGTGA come from the germline V gene. Between the trimmed V and J ends, which lost 3 bases and 6 bases, there was a span of 8 bases. The CDR3 has 13 residues.

This clonotype has just a few counts. The rearrangement joins TRBV28 to TRBJ1-2; D is ambiguous. There are 13 residues in the CDR3. Per the germline V gene, CDR1 is MDHEN and CDR2 is SYDVKM. Trimming shortened V by 7 bases and J by 3 bases, and 12 bases separated the two germline ends. The CDR3 DNA sequence: TGTGCCAGCACCCCTCAGGCTTACTATGGCTACACCTTC. Its protein is CASTPQAYYGYTF.

This clonotype was detected a few times. Possible read error: a much larger clone is one base away. V usage is TRBV7-2 and J usage is TRBJ2-3; D might be TRBD1 (6 bases). Germline values: CDR1 SGHTA, CDR2 FQGNSA. Trimming stripped 1 base from V and 11 bases from J, with 10 bases between. The CDR3 is made up of 12 amino acids. In DNA, the CDR3 is TGTGCCAGCAGCTTAGACCTCAGGGGGCAGTATTTT. Translating it yields CASSLDLRGQYF. The full variable domain, rest sourced from reference TRBV7-2 and TRBJ2-3, is GAGVSQSPSNKVTEKGKDVELRCDPISGHTALYWYRQSLGQGLEFLIYFQGNSAPDKSGLPSDRFSAERTGGSVSTLTIQRTQQEDSAVYLCASSLDLRGQYFGPGTRLTVL.

This clonotype has at least ten counts. In nucleotides, the CDR3 is TGTGCCAGCAGCTTAAGGTCGGGAGCAGATACGCAGTATTTT. Its translation: CASSLRSGADTQYF. J is TRBJ2-3 and V is TRBV7-9; D possibly corresponds to TRBD2 (6 bases). The germline gives CDR1 SEHNR, CDR2 FQNEAQ (reference sequence). CDR3 length equals 14 residues. With 2 bases removed from V and 4 bases from J, the gap between germline ends came to 10 bases.

The chain combines TRBV4-1 with TRBJ2-6; D ambiguous. Germline V lookup: CDR1 MGHRA, CDR2 YSYEKL. V lost 1 base and J lost 3, with 10 bases in between. The CDR3 has 16 amino acids. The CDR3 nucleotides read TGCGCCAGCAGCCAAGGAGCTGGTTTTGGGGCCAACGTCCTGACTTTC. It encodes CASSQGAGFGANVLTF.

This clonotype was counted only a few times. The V and J genes are TRBV6-4 and TRBJ2-1; 10 bases are shared with TRBD2. The V and J ends lost 0 bases and 8 bases, in that order; junction bases with no gene match: 7. This CDR3 comprises 16 residues. The germline V gene has CDR1 MRHNA and CDR2 SNTAGT. The CDR3 here is CASSDSTSGRGDEQFF. The CDR3 nucleotides read TGTGCCAGCAGTGACTCGACAAGCGGGAGGGGCGATGAGCAGTTCTTC.

Ten or more counts support this clonotype. The J gene is TRBJ1-2, the V gene TRBV27; no firm D call. Between the trimmed V and J ends, which lost 3 bases and 0 bases, there was a span of 5 bases. CDR3 length: 13 amino acids. The germline gives CDR1 MNHEY, CDR2 SMNVEV (reference sequence). CDR3 in amino acids: CASSFNSNYGYTF. The CDR3 bases are TGTGCCAGCAGTTTCAATTCTAACTATGGCTACACCTTC.

This clonotype was detected ten times or more. The rearrangement uses TRBV6-1 and TRBJ1-3; D gene unclear. This CDR3 contains 14 residues. Between the trimmed V and J ends, which lost 3 bases and 0 bases, there was a span of 6 bases. The germline CDR1 and CDR2 sequences are MNHNS and SASEGT. The CDR3: CASSEGSSGNTIYF. CDR3 sequence (DNA): TGTGCCAGCAGTGAGGGAAGCTCTGGAAACACCATATATTTT.

This clonotype was found many times. The chain couples TRBV7-9 to TRBJ2-3; 12 nucleotides align to TRBD2. V dropped 5 bases and J dropped 4; count of bases not matched to a gene: 4. Germline CDR1 SEHNR, CDR2 FQNEAQ (reference sequence). This CDR3 has 15 amino acids. The CDR3 nucleotides are TGTGCCAGCAGCCCGCTAGCGGGAGGGCCAGATACGCAGTATTTT. It is translated as CASSPLAGGPDTQYF.

There are a few counts of this clonotype. The gene calls are TRBV20-1 and TRBJ2-3, with 11 bases matching TRBD2. Per the germline V gene, CDR1 is DFQATT and CDR2 is SNEGSKA (reference sequence). The CDR3 is 15 amino acids. The V gene end was trimmed by 1 base and the J gene end by 2 bases; junction bases not matched to a gene: 2. CDR3 nucleotide sequence: TGCAGTGCTAGAGGGACTAGCGGGTACACAGATACGCAGTATTTT. Its protein product is CSARGTSGYTDTQYF.

Only a few counts were recorded for this clonotype. The chain is built from TRBV18 and TRBJ1-3, with TRBD1 identical over 8 bases. The germline V gene encodes CDR1 KGHSH and CDR2 LQKENI. The length of the CDR3 is 16 residues. V lost 2 bases and J lost 0; bases outside the gene matches: 3. Here the CDR3 reads CASSPDRGPSGNTIYF. CDR3 sequence (DNA): TGTGCCAGCTCACCAGACAGGGGACCCTCTGGAAACACCATATATTTT.

This clonotype occurred many times. The V gene is TRBV11-2, the J gene TRBJ2-7, with D tentatively TRBD1 or TRBD2 (5 bases each). Germline assignment: CDR1 SGHAT and CDR2 FQNNGV. V lost 5 bases, J lost 2 bases, and 16 bases lay in between. The CDR3 has 15 amino acids. The chain's CDR3 is CASSPPGTPPYEQYF. The CDR3 bases are TGTGCCAGCAGCCCGCCCGGGACCCCCCCCTACGAGCAGTACTTC.

This clonotype was recorded a few times. This rearrangement joins TRBV18 to TRBJ1-6; D is unresolved. CDR3 size: 16 residues. Trimming took 2 bases from V and 0 from J, leaving 8 bases between them. Germline V gene data show CDR1 as KGHSH and CDR2 as LQKENI. The CDR3 DNA follows: TGTGCCAGCTCACCATGGCAGAGCTCCTATAATTCACCCCTCCACTTT. As protein: CASSPWQSSYNSPLHF.